The entry that follows covers one T cell receptor (beta chain) sequence. Its specificity is unknown. The CDR3 runs 16 residues. Germline trimming cut 6 bases from V and 4 bases from J; bases unmatched to any gene: 10. Germline V CDR1 and CDR2: KGHSH, LQKENI. Presence of unique molecular identifiers characterized the TCR beta cDNA libraries. One entry per CDR3 protein results from TCRdb running MiXCR on the PCR reads. The sample has some 160,000 distinct CDR3 sequences, approximately 35% seen once. The data are from a study of post-analysis software for immune sequencing data. At the level of the study: The patients showed relapsing-remitting, secondary progressive and progressive-relapsing multiple sclerosis courses. Study outcomes and limitations: Normalized Chao1 diversity was significantly lower in multiple sclerosis patients than in controls. Patients used about five TRBV segments, including TRBV5-6, TRBV5-1 and TRBV20-1, more often than controls.

The gene calls are TRBV18 and TRBJ2-1, with 9 bases fitting TRBD2. The clonotype comes from a girl aged 5-17 years with multiple sclerosis. The sequencing used blood, collected after autologous hematopoietic stem cell transplantation. CDR3 loop: CASSRAGTSKYNEQFF. DNA for the CDR3: TGTGCCAGCTCGCGGGCCGGGACTAGCAAATACAATGAGCAGTTCTTC.